This T cell receptor (beta chain) was observed in a study of T cell responses to AZD1222 COVID-19 vaccine. Concerning this clone: Its specificity is not known.

TCRdb keeps only in-frame clones here, not all; method: immunoSEQ multiplex PCR. The repertoire holds over 110,000 clones, with roughly 90% as singletons. Notes on the study in general: Baseline antibody screening turned up just six seropositive AZD1222 recipients. White British ancestry dominated among donors, who included more females, and clonal diversity was possibly underestimated. Along spike, vaccine-associated CD4 TCRs were found throughout, with dominance at 160-218 and 743-854.

This specimen was peripheral blood, taken on day 0 of AZD1222 vaccination. The TCR originated in an adult in good health.

The CDR3, as DNA: TGTGCCAGCAGTTGGAAGGGGGCTGGCGAAGAGACCCAGTACTTC. Encoded protein: CASSWKGAGEETQYF. The gene calls are TRBV28 and TRBJ2-5, with 7 bases identical to TRBD1. CDR1 and CDR2 from the germline V gene are MDHEN and SYDVKM. The CDR3 length is 15 residues. Trimming cost V 4 bases and J 3 bases; bases outside gene matches: 8.